The next 3 T cell receptor beta chains were all read from a single sample in a study of CD8+ T cells in alopecia areata. Extracted from the samples, RNA was reverse transcribed into cDNA to serve as the sequencing template. Profiling relied on immunoSEQ multiplex PCR, and the TCRdb table lists in-frame clones only, not all of them. Of 150,000 to 200,000 clones listed, roughly 53% are singletons. The sample's treatment: oral pan-JAK inhibitor, 5-10 mg twice daily. The material was CD8+ T cells sorted from blood, obtained at week 24, from a patient treated with tofacitinib. The receptor source for this set is a human donor with alopecia areata.

This clone has a single count. The chain joins TRBV27 to TRBJ1-1, with TRBD1 identical over 9 bases. The CDR3 runs 17 residues. Germline V gene lookup returns CDR1 MNHEY and CDR2 SMNVEV (reference sequence). J lost 3 bases, V lost 4 bases, and 12 bases had no gene match. The CDR3 loop reads CASSSRDREGIDTEAFF. The CDR3 DNA is TGTGCCAGCAGTTCCCGGGACAGGGAGGGGATTGACACTGAAGCTTTCTTT.

The chain combines TRBV2 with TRBJ1-1; 7 positions agree with TRBD1. The CDR3 sequence is 16 residues long. With 5 bases clipped from V and 0 bases from J, the junction kept 9 bases outside the gene matches. Per the germline V gene, CDR1 is SNHLY and CDR2 is FYNNEI. In DNA form, the CDR3 reads TGTGCCAGCAGTCCGACAGGGCGGGGAGTGAACACTGAAGCTTTCTTT. Translating it yields CASSPTGRGVNTEAFF.

This sequence joins TRBV7-9 and TRBJ1-2; D might be TRBD1 (5 bases). Germline CDR1 SEHNR, CDR2 FQNEAQ (reference sequence). V lost 5 bases and J 6 bases, leaving 16 bases between the germline ends. This CDR3 is built from 14 residues. Here the CDR3 DNA reads TGTGCCAGCAGCCATAGCGGGACGCGAAATGGCTACACCTTC. Its translation: CASSHSGTRNGYTF.